This is a list of T cell receptor beta chains from one sample in a study of vaccination and CD4 T cells after COVID-19. TCRdb fed the PCR reads into MiXCR, producing one record per CDR3 protein. The table has under 10,000 distinct CDR3 sequences, roughly 35% seen once. No antigen has been identified for these receptors. Material for sequencing was CD4+ T cells from blood, cultured in vitro. The receptors derive from a human donor in good health. Each CDR3 is given with its conserved first and last residue. Each record gives: clone size, D gene, V gene, J gene, CDR3 protein, CDR3 DNA. D genes are given only for firm matches. Expanded clones are given a class, and other clones once, few, many or no size at all.

clone size: NA; D gene: NA; V gene: TRBV10-3; J gene: TRBJ2-7; CDR3 protein: CAINTGKTYEQYF; CDR3 DNA: TGTGCCATCAACACAGGAAAGACCTACGAGCAGTACTTC
clone size: few; D gene: NA; V gene: TRBV6-1; J gene: TRBJ2-7; CDR3 protein: CAAGHEQYF; CDR3 DNA: TGTGCGGCGGGGCACGAGCAGTACTTC
clone size: NA; D gene: NA; V gene: TRBV10-1; J gene: TRBJ2-3; CDR3 protein: CASSEGVALAQYF; CDR3 DNA: TGCGCCAGCAGTGAGGGGGTAGCGTTGGCGCAGTATTTT
clone size: NA; D gene: NA; V gene: TRBV11-2; J gene: TRBJ2-3; CDR3 protein: CASSPHPRSTDTQYF; CDR3 DNA: TGTGCCAGCAGCCCCCACCCCCGTAGTACAGATACGCAGTATTTT
clone size: NA; D gene: NA; V gene: TRBV19; J gene: TRBJ1-5; CDR3 protein: CASSMALLSQGTQPQHF; CDR3 DNA: TGTGCCAGTAGTATGGCCCTGCTTTCCCAGGGAACTCAGCCCCAGCATTTT
clone size: NA; D gene: NA; V gene: TRBV6-1; J gene: TRBJ2-3; CDR3 protein: CASSEFRTDTQYF; CDR3 DNA: TGTGCCAGCAGTGAATTCAGGACAGATACGCAGTATTTT
clone size: few; D gene: NA; V gene: TRBV7-8; J gene: TRBJ1-6; CDR3 protein: CASTKGSSYNSPLHF; CDR3 DNA: TGTGCCAGCACCAAAGGGAGCTCCTATAATTCACCCCTCCACTTT
clone size: NA; D gene: TRBD1; V gene: TRBV7-2; J gene: TRBJ1-2; CDR3 protein: CASSLPGGINYGYTF; CDR3 DNA: TGTGCCAGCAGCTTACCAGGGGGCATCAACTATGGCTACACCTTC
clone size: NA; D gene: NA; V gene: TRBV27; J gene: TRBJ1-5; CDR3 protein: CASSAGGLQHF; CDR3 DNA: TGTGCCAGCAGCGCCGGAGGGCTCCAGCATTTT
clone size: NA; D gene: NA; V gene: TRBV10-3; J gene: TRBJ1-1; CDR3 protein: CAISESQGGTEAFF; CDR3 DNA: TGTGCCATCAGTGAGTCTCAGGGAGGCACTGAAGCTTTCTTT
clone size: once; D gene: NA; V gene: TRBV24-1; J gene: TRBJ2-1; CDR3 protein: CATSDPATPLSYNEQFF; CDR3 DNA: TGTGCCACCAGTGACCCAGCGACTCCTTTATCCTACAATGAGCAGTTCTTC
clone size: NA; D gene: TRBD2; V gene: TRBV6-1; J gene: TRBJ2-5; CDR3 protein: CASSEAPLAGVNQETQYF; CDR3 DNA: TGTGCCAGCAGTGAAGCTCCCCTAGCGGGGGTAAATCAAGAGACCCAGTACTTC
clone size: NA; D gene: NA; V gene: TRBV19; J gene: TRBJ1-1; CDR3 protein: CASSIDRRANGEAFF; CDR3 DNA: TGTGCCAGTAGTATAGACCGACGGGCGAACGGTGAAGCTTTCTTT
clone size: NA; D gene: NA; V gene: TRBV7-6; J gene: TRBJ2-7; CDR3 protein: CASSLGQLNYEQYF; CDR3 DNA: TGTGCCAGCAGCTTAGGGCAGCTAAACTACGAGCAGTACTTC
clone size: few; D gene: NA; V gene: TRBV25-1; J gene: TRBJ1-1; CDR3 protein: CASSEDVSGLAFF; CDR3 DNA: TGTGCCAGCAGTGAAGATGTTTCAGGGCTGGCTTTCTTT
clone size: few; D gene: NA; V gene: TRBV24-1; J gene: TRBJ2-5; CDR3 protein: CATSGGPGGETQYF; CDR3 DNA: TGTGCCACCAGTGGCGGGCCCGGAGGCGAGACCCAGTACTTC
clone size: NA; D gene: TRBD1; V gene: TRBV28; J gene: TRBJ2-5; CDR3 protein: CASSSHMTGVLKTQYF; CDR3 DNA: TGTGCCAGCAGTTCCCATATGACAGGGGTATTAAAGACCCAGTACTTC
clone size: NA; D gene: TRBD1; V gene: TRBV19; J gene: TRBJ2-5; CDR3 protein: CASSGQGKETQYF; CDR3 DNA: TGTGCCAGTTCTGGACAGGGGAAAGAGACCCAGTACTTC
clone size: NA; D gene: NA; V gene: TRBV19; J gene: TRBJ1-1; CDR3 protein: CASSIWGGGTEAFF; CDR3 DNA: TGTGCCAGTAGTATTTGGGGCGGTGGAACTGAAGCTTTCTTT
clone size: NA; D gene: TRBD1; V gene: TRBV28; J gene: TRBJ1-2; CDR3 protein: CASSLTIGQGNYGYTF; CDR3 DNA: TGTGCCAGCAGTTTAACTATCGGACAGGGCAACTATGGCTACACCTTC
clone size: NA; D gene: TRBD1; V gene: TRBV11-2; J gene: TRBJ1-2; CDR3 protein: CASSPRGRDGYTF; CDR3 DNA: TGTGCCAGCAGCCCCAGGGGGCGAGATGGCTACACCTTC
clone size: NA; D gene: NA; V gene: TRBV19; J gene: TRBJ2-7; CDR3 protein: CASSMLVNYEQYF; CDR3 DNA: TGTGCCAGTAGTATGCTAGTAAACTACGAGCAGTACTTC
clone size: few; D gene: TRBD1; V gene: TRBV2; J gene: TRBJ2-1; CDR3 protein: CASSEVGTGYSEQFF; CDR3 DNA: TGTGCCAGCAGTGAAGTCGGGACAGGGTATAGTGAGCAGTTCTTC
clone size: NA; D gene: TRBD2; V gene: TRBV20-1; J gene: TRBJ2-1; CDR3 protein: CSASPVGRGGNEQFF; CDR3 DNA: TGCAGTGCTAGCCCCGTCGGGCGGGGGGGCAATGAGCAGTTCTTC
clone size: NA; D gene: TRBD1; V gene: TRBV28; J gene: TRBJ1-6; CDR3 protein: CASSPRDRDNSPLHF; CDR3 DNA: TGTGCCAGCAGTCCCCGGGACAGGGACAATTCACCCCTCCACTTT
clone size: NA; D gene: NA; V gene: TRBV20-1; J gene: TRBJ2-1; CDR3 protein: CSASYNEQFF; CDR3 DNA: TGCAGTGCTAGCTACAATGAGCAGTTCTTC
clone size: NA; D gene: TRBD2; V gene: TRBV5-5; J gene: TRBJ2-1; CDR3 protein: CASSFLGRGLGEQFF; CDR3 DNA: TGTGCCAGCAGCTTCCTAGGGAGGGGTCTTGGTGAGCAGTTCTTC
clone size: few; D gene: NA; V gene: TRBV19; J gene: TRBJ1-2; CDR3 protein: CASSTPTGGGYGYTF; CDR3 DNA: TGTGCCAGTAGTACCCCGACAGGAGGGGGTTATGGCTACACCTTC
clone size: few; D gene: NA; V gene: TRBV7-2; J gene: TRBJ1-2; CDR3 protein: CASSEGQYGYTF; CDR3 DNA: TGTGCCAGCAGCGAAGGACAGTATGGCTACACCTTC
clone size: NA; D gene: NA; V gene: TRBV19; J gene: TRBJ2-7; CDR3 protein: CASTSDRSSYEQYF; CDR3 DNA: TGTGCCAGTACCTCCGACAGGTCATCCTACGAGCAGTACTTC
clone size: NA; D gene: NA; V gene: TRBV24-1; J gene: TRBJ2-5; CDR3 protein: CATSRRSQETQYF; CDR3 DNA: TGTGCCACCAGTCGTAGATCTCAAGAGACCCAGTACTTC
clone size: few; D gene: TRBD1; V gene: TRBV7-9; J gene: TRBJ1-2; CDR3 protein: CASSLDSAGGYGYTF; CDR3 DNA: TGTGCCAGCAGCTTAGATAGCGCAGGGGGCTATGGCTACACCTTC
clone size: NA; D gene: TRBD1; V gene: TRBV28; J gene: TRBJ2-7; CDR3 protein: CASSGSGTGENEQYF; CDR3 DNA: TGTGCCAGCAGTGGCTCCGGGACAGGGGAGAACGAGCAGTACTTC
clone size: NA; D gene: NA; V gene: TRBV12-5; J gene: TRBJ2-7; CDR3 protein: CASGLETKQGGYEQYF; CDR3 DNA: TGTGCTAGTGGTTTGGAGACAAAACAGGGTGGCTACGAGCAGTACTTC
clone size: few; D gene: TRBD2; V gene: TRBV7-6; J gene: TRBJ2-7; CDR3 protein: CASSLLAGGRFDEQYF; CDR3 DNA: TGTGCCAGCAGCTTATTAGCGGGGGGCCGTTTCGACGAGCAGTACTTC
clone size: NA; D gene: NA; V gene: TRBV11-3; J gene: TRBJ1-6; CDR3 protein: CASSLGVFAPLHF; CDR3 DNA: TGTGCCAGCAGCTTAGGGGTCTTCGCGCCCCTCCACTTT
clone size: NA; D gene: NA; V gene: TRBV7-2; J gene: TRBJ1-5; CDR3 protein: CASSLRGFQPQHF; CDR3 DNA: TGTGCCAGCAGCTTAAGGGGCTTTCAGCCCCAGCATTTT
clone size: NA; D gene: TRBD1; V gene: TRBV7-2; J gene: TRBJ2-5; CDR3 protein: CASSQTGEKETQYF; CDR3 DNA: TGTGCCAGCAGCCAGACAGGGGAGAAAGAGACCCAGTACTTC
clone size: NA; D gene: NA; V gene: TRBV21-1; J gene: TRBJ2-7; CDR3 protein: CASSKAPSRGSYEQYF; CDR3 DNA: TGTGCCAGCAGCAAAGCACCCTCTAGGGGCTCCTACGAGCAGTACTTC
clone size: few; D gene: TRBD1; V gene: TRBV7-9; J gene: TRBJ2-2; CDR3 protein: CASSSKDRVAGELFF; CDR3 DNA: TGTGCCAGCAGTTCCAAGGACAGGGTTGCCGGGGAGCTGTTTTTT
clone size: NA; D gene: TRBD2; V gene: TRBV6-2/TRBV6-3; J gene: TRBJ2-7; CDR3 protein: CASQYFGLAGNHYEQYF; CDR3 DNA: TGTGCCAGCCAATATTTTGGACTAGCGGGGAACCACTACGAGCAGTACTTC
clone size: NA; D gene: TRBD2; V gene: TRBV20-1; J gene: TRBJ2-7; CDR3 protein: CSARENRLAGVASYEQYF; CDR3 DNA: TGCAGTGCTAGAGAAAACCGACTAGCGGGAGTAGCGTCCTACGAGCAGTACTTC
clone size: NA; D gene: TRBD1; V gene: TRBV2; J gene: TRBJ2-5; CDR3 protein: CASSEGALGFRTQYF; CDR3 DNA: TGTGCCAGCAGCGAGGGGGCCCTTGGGTTTCGGACCCAGTACTTC
clone size: NA; D gene: NA; V gene: TRBV11-2; J gene: TRBJ1-1; CDR3 protein: CASSLGLNTEAFF; CDR3 DNA: TGTGCCAGCAGCTTAGGGTTGAACACTGAAGCTTTCTTT
clone size: NA; D gene: TRBD2; V gene: TRBV5-1; J gene: TRBJ2-7; CDR3 protein: CASREGSGRTYEQYF; CDR3 DNA: TGCGCCAGCAGGGAGGGTAGCGGGAGGACCTACGAGCAGTACTTC
clone size: NA; D gene: TRBD1; V gene: TRBV28; J gene: TRBJ1-1; CDR3 protein: CASSPTGKGNTEAFF; CDR3 DNA: TGTGCCAGCAGCCCGACAGGGAAGGGGAACACTGAAGCTTTCTTT
clone size: NA; D gene: TRBD1; V gene: TRBV19; J gene: TRBJ1-2; CDR3 protein: CASSTLAGTGDGYTF; CDR3 DNA: TGTGCCAGTAGTACCCTCGCCGGGACAGGCGATGGCTACACCTTC
clone size: NA; D gene: NA; V gene: TRBV20-1; J gene: TRBJ2-3; CDR3 protein: CSARASADTQYF; CDR3 DNA: TGCAGTGCTAGAGCTAGTGCAGATACGCAGTATTTT
clone size: once; D gene: TRBD2; V gene: TRBV6-1; J gene: TRBJ2-3; CDR3 protein: CASSHTSGGGRNTQYF; CDR3 DNA: TGTGCCAGCAGTCATACTAGCGGGGGGGGCAGGAATACGCAGTATTTT
clone size: NA; D gene: NA; V gene: TRBV7-2; J gene: TRBJ1-2; CDR3 protein: CATLYLGGYTF; CDR3 DNA: TGTGCCACCCTGTATCTCGGGGGCTACACCTTC
clone size: NA; D gene: NA; V gene: TRBV5-1; J gene: TRBJ2-5; CDR3 protein: CASSLSETQYF; CDR3 DNA: TGCGCCAGCAGCCTTAGTGAGACCCAGTACTTC
clone size: few; D gene: NA; V gene: TRBV7-2; J gene: TRBJ1-2; CDR3 protein: CASSLEVRGGGYTF; CDR3 DNA: TGTGCCAGCAGCTTAGAGGTCCGGGGCGGGGGCTACACCTTC
clone size: NA; D gene: NA; V gene: TRBV27; J gene: TRBJ2-7; CDR3 protein: CASSLRVQDGEQYF; CDR3 DNA: TGTGCCAGCAGTTTGAGGGTCCAGGATGGGGAGCAGTACTTC
clone size: NA; D gene: NA; V gene: TRBV2; J gene: TRBJ2-2; CDR3 protein: CAISQSNTGELFF; CDR3 DNA: TGTGCTATATCCCAATCGAACACCGGGGAGCTGTTTTTT
clone size: NA; D gene: NA; V gene: TRBV5-6; J gene: TRBJ1-6; CDR3 protein: CASSLSRYNSPLHF; CDR3 DNA: TGTGCCAGCAGCTTGTCCAGATATAATTCACCCCTCCACTTT
clone size: NA; D gene: NA; V gene: TRBV10-2; J gene: TRBJ2-5; CDR3 protein: CASSALQETQYF; CDR3 DNA: TGCGCCAGCAGTGCCTTACAAGAGACCCAGTACTTC
clone size: NA; D gene: NA; V gene: TRBV20-1; J gene: TRBJ2-2; CDR3 protein: CSARDLTLGGGELFF; CDR3 DNA: TGCAGTGCTAGAGATCTAACTCTCGGTGGCGGGGAGCTGTTTTTT
clone size: NA; D gene: NA; V gene: TRBV6-1; J gene: TRBJ2-1; CDR3 protein: CASRPERGPYNEQFF; CDR3 DNA: TGTGCCAGCAGACCCGAGCGCGGGCCCTACAATGAGCAGTTCTTC
clone size: few; D gene: NA; V gene: TRBV10-3; J gene: TRBJ2-7; CDR3 protein: CAISVPLSYEQYF; CDR3 DNA: TGTGCCATCAGTGTTCCCCTCTCCTACGAGCAGTACTTC